This T cell receptor beta chain was obtained from a study of sequential checkpoint blockade in melanoma. Study-wide context: Randomization was 1:1 between first-line nivolumab→ipilimumab and ipilimumab→nivolumab. Each arm's sequence ended with maintenance nivolumab.

The CDR3 loop spans 16 amino acids. Trimming removed 1 base from V and 8 bases from J; junction bases left unmatched: 9. Per germline, CDR1 LGHNT and CDR2 FRNRAP. Treatment noted: randomized to nivolumab then ipilimumab (arm A) or the reverse (arm B). No patient had prior DNA-damaging chemotherapy. From thawed PBMCs, live CD3+CD8+ cells negative for CD19 and CD56 were sorted. The table came from immunoSEQ multiplex PCR; TCRdb's copy has only in-frame clones and leaves some out. The table lists more than 9,500 clones, about 71% of them singletons. The sequence was obtained from a human donor with melanoma. Specimen: CD8+ T cells sorted from blood (inferred from file names), collected from a patient given nivolumab and ipilimumab in sequence. This chain connects TRBV12-5 to TRBJ1-4, with 8 positions matching TRBD1. CDR3 bases: TGTGCTAGTGGTTTGGAACAGGGGGGGTTGTCGGAAAAACTGTTTTTT. Amino acids: CASGLEQGGLSEKLFF.